These 16 T cell receptor beta chains were all obtained from the same sample, sequenced in a study of blood T cell repertoires in COVID-19. The repertoire was sequenced with immunoSEQ multiplex PCR; TCRdb's copy has only in-frame clones and lacks some. The table includes under 250,000 clones, 83% detected once. The sample consisted of PBMCs or T cells enriched from blood (not recorded which). Receptors originate from a woman aged 45-59 years who had been exposed to COVID-19.

This chain links TRBV4-3 with TRBJ1-1; D ambiguous. The CDR3 spans 14 residues. Trimming pared 3 bases from V and 6 bases from J, leaving 14 bases between. Germline values: CDR1 LGHNA, CDR2 YSLEER. The CDR3 protein is CASSQREWGPEAFF. CDR3 in DNA: TGCGCCAGCAGCCAGCGGGAGTGGGGTCCTGAAGCTTTCTTT.

The V gene is TRBV6-4, the J gene TRBJ1-1, with 9 bases identical to TRBD1. In germline, CDR1 is MRHNA, CDR2 SNTAGT. The CDR3 runs to 13 residues. V was clipped by 2 bases and J by 8 bases; unmatched bases: 3. The CDR3 region is CASSDIGTGEAFF. The CDR3 region has the DNA TGTGCCAGCAGTGACATAGGGACAGGGGAAGCTTTCTTT.

This clone appeared once. The same CDR3 can be traced to other DNA sequences in this sample. The chain is built from TRBV19 and TRBJ2-5, with D tentatively TRBD2 (5 bases). The germline V gene encodes CDR1 LNHDA and CDR2 SQIVND (reference sequence). This CDR3 has 13 amino acids. V lost 3 bases and J lost 4, with 9 bases in between. For the CDR3, the DNA is TGTGCCAGTAGTATCAGAGGGCGAGAGACCCAGTACTTC. This sequence encodes CASSIRGRETQYF.

Details on this clone: Relative to the germline gene, one junction end is altered; a read error may explain this. The CDR3 DNA reads TGTGCCAGCAGCCTAGGGGAAGCGGACTATGGCTACACCTTC. Encoded protein: CASSLGEADYGYTF. This chain connects TRBV13 to TRBJ1-2; D is perhaps TRBD1 (5 bases). Germline V gene sequence: CDR1 PRHDT, CDR2 FYEKMQ (reference sequence). This CDR3 is 14 amino acids long. The variable domain in full, with the rest retrieved from reference TRBV13 and TRBJ1-2, is AAGVIQSPRHLIKEKRETATLKCYPIPRHDTVYWYQQGPGQDPQFLISFYEKMQSDKGSIPDRFSAQQFSDYHSELNMSSLELGDSALYFCASSLGEADYGYTFGSGTRLTVV.

The J gene is TRBJ1-1, the V gene TRBV19; a weak D match, TRBD1 (6 bases). From germline, CDR1 is LNHDA and CDR2 SQIVND (reference sequence). V was cut by 4 bases and J by 6 bases, with 12 bases left in between. There are 13 residues in the CDR3. CDR3 DNA sequence: TGTGCCAGTAGTACAATGAAGGGGGCTGAAGCTTTCTTT. Translating it yields CASSTMKGAEAFF.

The table lists this clone with a few counts. Different DNA sequences within this sample yield the same CDR3. The chain uses TRBV7-9 and TRBJ2-5, with TRBD2 matching 11 bases. The junction had 6 bases not matched to a gene; V was cut back by 1 base and J by 5 bases. The CDR3 sequence is 16 residues long. In germline, CDR1 is SEHNR, CDR2 FQNEAQ (reference sequence). The CDR3 DNA sequence: TGTGCCAGCAGCTTAGGGTCTAGCGGGGGGCTGGAGACCCAGTACTTC. Protein: CASSLGSSGGLETQYF.

J is TRBJ1-1 and V is TRBV6-2 or TRBV6-3; tentative D call: TRBD1 (6 bases). Trimming pared 6 bases from V and 7 bases from J, leaving 18 bases between. The CDR3 sequence is 14 residues long. In germline, CDR1 is MNHEY, CDR2 SVGEGT. CDR3 in DNA: TGTGCCAGCAGCTTCCAGACAGGTGGGGGTGAAGCTTTCTTT. It specifies CASSFQTGGGEAFF.

The V and J genes are TRBV24-1 and TRBJ2-3, with 11 bases matching TRBD2. The CDR3 is 16 residues long. J gave up 5 bases and V 3 bases, and 6 bases lay outside the gene matches. Germline V gene lookup returns CDR1 KGHDR and CDR2 SFDVKD. CDR3 nucleotides: TGTGCCACCAGTGATCTAGCGGGGGGCCCACAAGATACGCAGTATTTT. It translates to CATSDLAGGPQDTQYF.

The chain employs TRBV7-9 and TRBJ1-4; 11 positions match TRBD1. The CDR3 runs to 16 residues. Germline trimming cut 2 bases from V and 7 bases from J; bases unmatched to any gene: 6. In germline, CDR1 is SEHNR, CDR2 FQNEAQ (reference sequence). The CDR3 spells CASSLSRDRGFEKLFF. CDR3 bases: TGTGCCAGCAGCTTAAGCCGGGACAGGGGGTTTGAAAAACTGTTTTTT.

This clone was observed a handful of times. Other DNA sequences within the sample encode an identical CDR3. The chain has TRBV6-4 and TRBJ1-1; TRBD1 matches at 8 bases. The germline CDR1 and CDR2 sequences are MRHNA and SNTAGT. The CDR3 extends over 13 amino acids. Losses at the gene ends were 6 bases for V and 4 bases for J; bases not matched to a gene: 4. CDR3 coding DNA: TGTGCCAGCAGGGAGACAGGGGCCACTGAAGCTTTCTTT. It specifies CASRETGATEAFF.

V and J are TRBV6-5 and TRBJ2-1, with 10 bases that match TRBD2. The CDR3 covers 16 residues. V gave up 2 bases and J gave up 4 bases; unmatched junction bases: 5. CDR1 and CDR2 from the germline V gene are MNHEY and SVGAGI. The CDR3 DNA follows: TGTGCCAGCAGTTACGGCACTAGCGGGGCTTACAATGAGCAGTTCTTC. Residues: CASSYGTSGAYNEQFF.

V usage is TRBV2 and J usage is TRBJ1-2, with D possibly TRBD1 on 5 matching bases. The V and J ends lost 3 bases and 7 bases respectively, with 15 bases between them. CDR1 and CDR2 (germline): SNHLY, FYNNEI. This CDR3 has 14 amino acids. The CDR3 DNA is TGTGCCAGCAGTGACGCTTCGGGGGTTCGTGGCTACACCTTC. Its protein is CASSDASGVRGYTF.

This clone was picked up one time. The chain uses TRBV7-2 and TRBJ2-6; D ambiguous. The germline V and J ends were trimmed by 0 bases and 0 bases, with 12 bases remaining between them. This CDR3 has 18 residues. The germline gives CDR1 SGHTA, CDR2 FQGNSA. The CDR3 DNA reads as TGTGCCAGCAGCTTAGCGTTGGCGGTCAGCTCTGGGGCCAACGTCCTGACTTTC. This encodes CASSLALAVSSGANVLTF.

This chain joins TRBV6-5 and TRBJ2-3; D is possibly TRBD1 (7 bases). V lost 10 bases to trimming and J lost 10 bases, with 21 bases between them. From germline, CDR1 is MNHEY and CDR2 SVGAGI. The CDR3 extends over 13 amino acids. CDR3 coding DNA: TGTGCCACCCTAACCACCAGGGGGGCGGCGCAGTATTTT. Its protein product is CATLTTRGAAQYF.

The chain combines TRBV6-1 with TRBJ1-4, with a possible D match to TRBD1 (6 bases). The V gene's germline CDR1 is MNHNS and CDR2 SASEGT. This CDR3 has 17 residues. The V end was cut by 2 bases, the J end by 7 bases, with 20 bases between. The CDR3 spells CASSEKGGIGFGEKLFF. DNA for the CDR3: TGTGCCAGCAGTGAAAAGGGGGGGATCGGGTTCGGTGAAAAACTGTTTTTT.

The chain has TRBV25-1 and TRBJ1-1; 7 bases are shared with TRBD1. The germline CDR1 and CDR2 sequences are MGHDK and SYGVNS. Germline trimming cut 8 bases from V and 7 bases from J; bases unmatched to any gene: 10. This CDR3 has 13 amino acids. The CDR3 sequence is CASLEEGAGEAFF. CDR3 nucleotides: TGTGCCAGCCTGGAGGAGGGGGCTGGTGAAGCTTTCTTT.